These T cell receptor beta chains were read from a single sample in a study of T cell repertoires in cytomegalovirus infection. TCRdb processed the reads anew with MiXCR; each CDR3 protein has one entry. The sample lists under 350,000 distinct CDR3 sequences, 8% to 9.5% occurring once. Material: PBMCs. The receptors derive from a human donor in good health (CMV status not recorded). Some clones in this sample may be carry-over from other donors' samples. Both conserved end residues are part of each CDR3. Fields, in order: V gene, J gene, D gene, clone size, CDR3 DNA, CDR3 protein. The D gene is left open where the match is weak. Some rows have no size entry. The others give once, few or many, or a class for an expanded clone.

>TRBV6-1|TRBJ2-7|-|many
TGTGCCAGCAGGGCCTCCTGGGGCTACGAGCAGTACTTC
CASRASWGYEQYF
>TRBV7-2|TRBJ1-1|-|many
TGTGCCAGCAGCTTACACAGGGAAGCTTTCTTT
CASSLHREAFF
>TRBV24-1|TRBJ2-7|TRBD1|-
TGTGCCACCAGTGATTTGAACAGGGGGCGATACGAGCAGTACTTC
CATSDLNRGRYEQYF
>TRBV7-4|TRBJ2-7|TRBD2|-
TGTGCCAGCAGCCCCTGGACTAGCGGGAGGGGGGGCGAGCAGTACTTC
CASSPWTSGRGGEQYF
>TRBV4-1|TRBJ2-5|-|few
TGCGCCAGCAGCCAAGAAACGGGGGTACTGGAGACCCAGTACTTC
CASSQETGVLETQYF
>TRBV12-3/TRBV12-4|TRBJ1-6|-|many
TGTGCCAGCAGCTCCGACCTTGGGTCACCCCTCCACTTT
CASSSDLGSPLHF
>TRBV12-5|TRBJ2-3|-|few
TGTGCTAGTGGAGCGTCAAGTACGCAGTATTTT
CASGASSTQYF
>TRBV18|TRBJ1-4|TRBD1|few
TGTGCCAGCTCACCACCCAGGGGACAGGGTAATGAAAAACTGTTTTTT
CASSPPRGQGNEKLFF
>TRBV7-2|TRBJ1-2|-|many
TGTGCCAGCAGCGTAGGGGATTTTGGCTACACCTTC
CASSVGDFGYTF
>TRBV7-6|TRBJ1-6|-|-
TGTGCCAGCAGCCCAAGACGAACAGTCAATTCACCCCTCCACTTT
CASSPRRTVNSPLHF
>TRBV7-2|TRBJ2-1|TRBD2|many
TGTGCCAGCAGCTTAGCACAGACTAGCGGGGGGTCAGGTGAGCAGTTCTTC
CASSLAQTSGGSGEQFF
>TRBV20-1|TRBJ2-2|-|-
TGCAGTGCTAGTCCCGGACTTTTCACCGGGGAGCTGTTTTTT
CSASPGLFTGELFF
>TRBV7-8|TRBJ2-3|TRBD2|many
TGTGCCAGCAGCTTGGGGACTAGCGGGAGGGCCGGGGATACGCAGTATTTT
CASSLGTSGRAGDTQYF
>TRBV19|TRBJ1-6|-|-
TGTGCCAGTAGTATAATCCGGAGCTCCTATAATTCACCCCTCCACTTT
CASSIIRSSYNSPLHF
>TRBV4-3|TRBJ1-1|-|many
TGCGCCAGCAGCCAAGATGGGACCTGGGACACTGAAGCTTTCTTT
CASSQDGTWDTEAFF
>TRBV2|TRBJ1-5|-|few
TGTGCCAGCAGTCGTGGGAACATTCTTAGCAATCAGCCCCAGCATTTT
CASSRGNILSNQPQHF
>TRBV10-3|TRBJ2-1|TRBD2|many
TGTGCCATCAGTGAATCACAGAGGGCTAGCGGGACTTTCAATGAGCAGTTCTTC
CAISESQRASGTFNEQFF
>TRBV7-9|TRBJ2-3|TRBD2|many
TGTGCCAGCAGCCCCGAACTAGCGGAACTCACAGATACGCAGTATTTT
CASSPELAELTDTQYF
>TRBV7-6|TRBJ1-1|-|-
TGTGCCAGCAGCGAGCCCGGTTGGGCTGACACTGAAGCTTTCTTT
CASSEPGWADTEAFF
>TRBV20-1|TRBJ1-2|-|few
TGCAGTGCTAGAGCCGGGGCTAGGGGCTACACCTTC
CSARAGARGYTF
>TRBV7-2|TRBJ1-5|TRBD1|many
TGTGCCAGCAGCGGGACAGGTTATCAGCCCCAGCATTTT
CASSGTGYQPQHF
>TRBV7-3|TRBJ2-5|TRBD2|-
TGTGCCAGTGCCCGCGGCGCGGGGGGCCAAGAGACCCAGTACTTC
CASARGAGGQETQYF
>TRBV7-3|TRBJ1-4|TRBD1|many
TGTGCCAGCAGCCAGGGGGCTAATGAAAAACTGTTTTTT
CASSQGANEKLFF
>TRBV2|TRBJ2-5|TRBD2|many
TGTGCCAGCACCCCGACTAGCGGGAAAGAGACCCAGTACTTC
CASTPTSGKETQYF
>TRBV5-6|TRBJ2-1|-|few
TGTGCCAGCAGCTTGGGAGTCCTTGAGCAGTTCTTC
CASSLGVLEQFF
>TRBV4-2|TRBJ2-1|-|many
TGTGCCAGCAGCTATTCACGGCGCCCGCTTTCTTACAATGAGCAGTTCTTC
CASSYSRRPLSYNEQFF
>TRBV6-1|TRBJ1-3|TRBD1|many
TGTGCCAGCAGTCCGACAGGGAGTTACTCTGGAAACACCATATATTTT
CASSPTGSYSGNTIYF
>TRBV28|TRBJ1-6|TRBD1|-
TGTGCCAGCAGTTTGAGCAGGGGGCGATCACCCCTCCACTTT
CASSLSRGRSPLHF
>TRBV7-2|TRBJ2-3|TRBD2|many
TGTGCCAGCAGCTTAGTAGCGGGGGCGGCAGATACGCAGTATTTT
CASSLVAGAADTQYF
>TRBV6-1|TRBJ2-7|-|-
TGTGCCAGCAGTGTGCGGGACAGCTCCTGCGAGCAGTACTTC
CASSVRDSSCEQYF
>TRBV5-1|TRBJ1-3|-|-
TGCGCCAGCAGCTTGGACACCCGGACTGGAAACACCATATATTTT
CASSLDTRTGNTIYF
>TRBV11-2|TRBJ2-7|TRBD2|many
TGTGCCAGCAGCACCCGGGGGAGGGGCTTCAACGAGCAGTACTTC
CASSTRGRGFNEQYF
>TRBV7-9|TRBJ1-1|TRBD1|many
TGTGCCAGCAGCTCATACGGACAGGGCACTGAAGCTTTCTTT
CASSSYGQGTEAFF
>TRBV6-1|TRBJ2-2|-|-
TGTGCCAGCAGTTATTTCGGGACCCCAGGCGAGCTGTTTTTT
CASSYFGTPGELFF
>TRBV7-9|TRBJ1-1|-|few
TGTGCCAGCAGCCCCCCCCAACCAGGGGACACTGAAGCTTTCTTT
CASSPPQPGDTEAFF
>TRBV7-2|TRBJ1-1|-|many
TGTGCCAGCAGCTTTGGGGGCGCTGAAGCTTTCTTT
CASSFGGAEAFF
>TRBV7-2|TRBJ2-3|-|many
TGTGCCAGCAGCTTAAGGCAGGGCATAAATACGCAGTATTTT
CASSLRQGINTQYF
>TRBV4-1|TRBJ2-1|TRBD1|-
TGCGCCAGCAGCCAGGGACAGGGTCCCTACAATGAGCAGTTCTTC
CASSQGQGPYNEQFF
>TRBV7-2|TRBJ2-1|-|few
TGTGCCAGCAGCCCCAGGCGGGGTGATGAGCAGTTCTTC
CASSPRRGDEQFF
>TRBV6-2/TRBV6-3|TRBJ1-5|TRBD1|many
TGTGCCAGCAGTTACCGCGGGACAGGCAATCAGCCCCAGCATTTT
CASSYRGTGNQPQHF
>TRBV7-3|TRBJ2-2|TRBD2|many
TGTGCCAGCAGCCAGGGACTAGCGGGAGTGAACACCGGGGAGCTGTTTTTT
CASSQGLAGVNTGELFF
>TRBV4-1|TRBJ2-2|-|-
TGCGCCAGCAGCGACGTCGGGCTCACCGGGGAGCTGTTTTTT
CASSDVGLTGELFF
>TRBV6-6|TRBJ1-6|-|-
TGTGCCAGCACCCCCCGACAGAGCTCCTATAATTCACCCCTCCACTTT
CASTPRQSSYNSPLHF
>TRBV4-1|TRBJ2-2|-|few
TGCGCCAGCAGCCCCGGGGAAGCCGGGGAGCTGTTTTTT
CASSPGEAGELFF
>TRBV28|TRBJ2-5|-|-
TGTGCCAGCAGCCTCCTGGGGAGCGGCCAAGAGACCCAGTACTTC
CASSLLGSGQETQYF
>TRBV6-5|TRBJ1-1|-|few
TGTGCCAGCAGTTACCTGAGCAGCACTGAAGCTTTCTTT
CASSYLSSTEAFF
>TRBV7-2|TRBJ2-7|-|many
TGTGCCAGCAGTTCAGGGGGGGAGTCGGTCGGATACGAGCAGTACTTC
CASSSGGESVGYEQYF
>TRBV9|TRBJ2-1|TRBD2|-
TGTGCCAGCAGCGACCTAGCGGGGGGCAATGAGCAGTTCTTC
CASSDLAGGNEQFF
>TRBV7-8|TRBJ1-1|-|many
TGTGCCAGCAGCTTAGGGTTCGGGCGGATGAACACTGAAGCTTTCTTT
CASSLGFGRMNTEAFF
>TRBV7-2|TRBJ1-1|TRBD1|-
TGTGCCAGCAGCACCCAACAGGGGGCGGCCACTGAAGCTTTCTTT
CASSTQQGAATEAFF
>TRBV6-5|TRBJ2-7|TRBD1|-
TGTGCCAGCAGTTATCGGACAGGGGGTACCTCCTACGAGCAGTACTTC
CASSYRTGGTSYEQYF
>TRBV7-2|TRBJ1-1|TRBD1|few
TGTGCCAGCAGCCCGTCGGCCAGGGGGACTGAAGCTTTCTTT
CASSPSARGTEAFF
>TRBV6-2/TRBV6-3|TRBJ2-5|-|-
TGTGCCAGCAGTTACGGCCAACCCCGGGAGACCCAGTACTTC
CASSYGQPRETQYF
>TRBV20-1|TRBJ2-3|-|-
TGCAGTGCCTCTATGGGCGGATCGTTCACAGATACGCAGTATTTT
CSASMGGSFTDTQYF